The 25 T cell receptor beta chains in this list originate from one sample, sequenced in a study of regulatory and conventional T cells in RAG deficiency. The method was immunoSEQ multiplex PCR; TCRdb's version includes in-frame clones alone and lacks a portion of them. The sample lists around 30,000 clones, roughly 95% seen once, with over 0.15% in the top ten. Genomic DNA came from blood conventional CD4+ T cells gated CD25-low CD127-high. These data are also associated with another study on regulatory T cells. That investigation notes: The PCR used 52 TRBV and 13 TRBJ primers.

The sequencing sample was made of CD25- CD4+ T cells sorted from blood. The origin of the receptors is a human donor in good health.

This clone occurred once. The DNA of the CDR3 is TGTGCCAGCAGTTTCGGGTATGAGGTGGGGGGACTCTTTGATTCACCCCTCCACTTT. Residues: CASSFGYEVGGLFDSPLHF. The chain links TRBV28 to TRBJ1-6; D is possibly TRBD1 (5 bases). V lost 3 bases, J lost 8 bases, and 26 bases lay in between. The CDR3 spans 19 residues. The germline CDR1 and CDR2 sequences are MDHEN and SYDVKM.

The chain combines TRBV7-3 with TRBJ2-5; a possible D gene is TRBD2 (6 bases). Germline-derived CDR1 and CDR2 are SGHTA and FQGTGA. The V and J ends lost 2 bases and 3 bases respectively, with 13 bases between them. The CDR3 contains 15 residues. CDR3 residues: CASSLAGGSEETQYF. The CDR3 DNA reads as TGTGCCAGCAGCTTAGCAGGAGGGAGTGAAGAGACCCAGTACTTC. The variable domain in full, completed from reference TRBV7-3 and TRBJ2-5, reads GAGVSQTPSNKVTEKGKYVELRCDPISGHTALYWYRQSLGQGPEFLIYFQGTGAADDSGLPNDRFFAVRPEGSVSTLKIQRTERGDSAVYLCASSLAGGSEETQYFGPGTRLLVL.

The chain carries TRBV4-1 and TRBJ1-2; weak D call: TRBD1 (5 bases). Trimming removed 0 bases at V and 5 bases at J, with 19 bases between. This CDR3 is 17 amino acids long. Germline CDR1 reads MGHRA; CDR2 reads YSYEKL. Here the CDR3 DNA reads TGCGCCAGCAGCCAAGATGCTATGCGGGGCGGACTATATGGCTACACCTTC. Encoded protein: CASSQDAMRGGLYGYTF.

This sequence joins TRBV28 and TRBJ2-7, with 10 positions matching TRBD1. Trimming at V came to 1 base and at J to 5 bases, leaving 5 bases not matched to a gene. The germline V gene has CDR1 MDHEN and CDR2 SYDVKM. The CDR3 spans 15 residues. The DNA for the CDR3 is TGTGCCAGCAGTTTATCGGGACAGGGGCTGGACGAGCAGTACTTC. This encodes CASSLSGQGLDEQYF.

The J gene is TRBJ2-1, the V gene TRBV4-1; D is perhaps TRBD1 (7 bases). Germline V gene sequence: CDR1 MGHRA, CDR2 YSYEKL. Trimming removed 2 bases at V and 0 bases at J, with 14 bases between. The CDR3 extends over 17 amino acids. The CDR3 DNA follows: TGCGCCAGCAGCCAAAGGGGGGACAGTCTCTCCTACAATGAGCAGTTCTTC. Its translation: CASSQRGDSLSYNEQFF.

CDR3 amino acids: CAISDSLGAGGVYNEQFF. Written as DNA, the CDR3 is TGTGCCATCAGTGACTCCTTGGGGGCGGGGGGTGTCTACAATGAGCAGTTCTTC. The chain employs TRBV10-3 and TRBJ2-1, with 8 positions matching TRBD2. This CDR3 spans 18 amino acids. V was pared by 3 bases and J by 3 bases, with 13 bases of the junction left unmatched. Germline loops: CDR1 ENHRY, CDR2 SYGVKD.

V gene TRBV5-6 combines with J gene TRBJ2-7; 11 bases map to TRBD1. V gave up 1 base and J gave up 1 base; unmatched junction bases: 4. The CDR3 runs to 16 residues. CDR1 and CDR2 (germline): SGHDT, YYEEEE. CDR3 amino acids: CASSLRTGGLSYEQYF. CDR3 DNA: TGTGCCAGCAGCTTGCGGACAGGGGGCTTATCCTACGAGCAGTACTTC.

This chain uses TRBV6-6 with TRBJ2-7, with D possibly being TRBD1 (6 bases). V shed 6 bases and J shed 1 base, with 19 bases lying between them. The CDR3 has 16 residues. The germline CDR1 and CDR2 sequences are MNHNY and SVGAGI (reference sequence). In DNA, the CDR3 is TGTGCCAGCAGCCATACCCCGGACAGTGCTTCCTACGAGCAGTACTTC. Translating it yields CASSHTPDSASYEQYF.

The table lists this clone with a count of one. V and J are TRBV30 and TRBJ2-7, with a tentative D call TRBD2 (5 bases). From germline, CDR1 is GTSNPN and CDR2 SVGIG (reference sequence). This CDR3 has 11 amino acids. Trimming took off 3 bases at V and 7 bases at J, with 10 bases between the two ends. CDR3 sequence reads: CAWRRTGEQYF. The CDR3, as DNA: TGTGCCTGGAGAAGGACGGGAGAGCAGTACTTC.

J is TRBJ2-3 and V is TRBV19; the D gene is possibly TRBD2 (6 bases). This CDR3 is 16 amino acids long. V shed 1 base and J shed 0 bases, with 11 bases lying between them. The V gene's germline CDR1 is LNHDA and CDR2 SQIVND (reference sequence). The CDR3 is CASSIVGRGSTDTQYF. DNA for the CDR3: TGTGCCAGTAGTATAGTTGGGCGGGGCAGCACAGATACGCAGTATTTT.

The genes are TRBV5-1 and TRBJ1-2, with 9 nucleotides matching TRBD1. With 3 bases clipped from V and 4 bases from J, the junction kept 10 bases outside the gene matches. The germline V gene has CDR1 SGHRS and CDR2 YFSETQ. CDR3 length: 16 residues. The CDR3 loop is CASSWGTGSSGYGYTF. As DNA, the CDR3 is TGCGCCAGCAGCTGGGGGACAGGGAGCTCCGGCTATGGCTACACCTTC.

The rearrangement links TRBV6-5 to TRBJ2-3, with TRBD1 identical over 7 bases. V trimming: 5 bases; J trimming: 2 bases; junction bases outside the gene matches: 7. CDR1 and CDR2 from the germline V gene are MNHEY and SVGAGI. The CDR3 runs to 15 residues. CDR3 nucleotides: TGTGCCAGCAGTGTACAGGGGAAGGTCACAGATACGCAGTATTTT. Its translation: CASSVQGKVTDTQYF.

V gene TRBV29-1 combines with J gene TRBJ2-1, with TRBD2 identical over 12 bases. The CDR3 totals 15 residues. Germline values: CDR1 SQVTM, CDR2 ANQGSEA. The J segment lost 4 bases and the V segment lost 4 bases, leaving 5 bases of the junction unmatched. CDR3 amino acids: CSVGASGGAYNEQFF. The DNA for the CDR3 is TGCAGCGTTGGTGCTAGCGGGGGGGCTTACAATGAGCAGTTCTTC.

The chain joins TRBV11-2 to TRBJ1-2, with a tentative D call TRBD1 (5 bases). V shed 0 bases and J shed 3 bases, with 17 bases lying between them. CDR1 is SGHAT and CDR2 is FQNNGV in the germline V gene. This CDR3 spans 17 amino acids. The CDR3 coding sequence is TGTGCCAGCAGCTTAGATTCGCGGGCAGGGAGGGACTATGGCTACACCTTC. It specifies CASSLDSRAGRDYGYTF. The variable domain in full, with the rest retrieved from reference TRBV11-2 and TRBJ1-2, is EAGVAQSPRYKIIEKRQSVAFWCNPISGHATLYWYQQILGQGPKLLIQFQNNGVVDDSQLPKDRFSAERLKGVDSTLKIQPAKLEDSAVYLCASSLDSRAGRDYGYTFGSGTRLTVV.

V gene TRBV6-1 combines with J gene TRBJ2-2; 9 bases are a match to TRBD2. Per the germline V gene, CDR1 is MNHNS and CDR2 is SASEGT. V trimming: 8 bases; J trimming: 4 bases; junction bases outside the gene matches: 8. This CDR3 spans 15 amino acids. The CDR3 region is CASRGTSISTGELFF. The CDR3 DNA is TGTGCCAGCCGAGGGACTAGCATCTCCACCGGGGAGCTGTTTTTT.

The chain joins TRBV28 to TRBJ1-1; D remains ambiguous. V was cut by 5 bases and J by 5 bases, with 27 bases left in between. CDR3 size: 18 residues. CDR1 and CDR2 (germline): MDHEN, SYDVKM. In nucleotides, the CDR3 is TGTGCCAGCAGTCCGAAAGGGTTCGGAGGACGGCATTCAACTGAAGCTTTCTTT. Protein: CASSPKGFGGRHSTEAFF.

This chain connects TRBV19 to TRBJ2-4; 8 nucleotides line up with TRBD1. The CDR3 spans 13 residues. CDR1 and CDR2 from the germline V gene are LNHDA and SQIVND (reference sequence). V lost 5 bases, J lost 8 bases, and 5 bases stayed unmatched. CDR3 residues: CASSFQGAHIQYF. CDR3 sequence (DNA): TGTGCCAGTAGTTTCCAGGGGGCGCACATTCAGTACTTC.

This clone was observed a single time. The V call is TRBV6-1, the J call TRBJ1-2, with a weak D call TRBD1 (6 bases). Germline CDR1 is MNHNS and CDR2 is SASEGT. The CDR3 runs to 18 residues. V was cut by 3 bases and J by 1 base, with 21 bases left in between. The CDR3 loop reads CASSDRGPPRRSNYGYTF. The DNA for the CDR3 is TGTGCCAGCAGTGACAGGGGACCCCCACGCCGGAGTAACTATGGCTACACCTTC.

The chain has TRBV4-1 and TRBJ1-1, with 7 positions matching TRBD1. Germline V lookup: CDR1 MGHRA, CDR2 YSYEKL. The length of the CDR3 is 15 residues. V shed 0 bases and J 0 bases; nucleotides not matched to a gene: 1. The CDR3 region is CASSQEGQLNTEAFF. CDR3 DNA sequence: TGCGCCAGCAGCCAAGAGGGACAGTTGAACACTGAAGCTTTCTTT.

This chain links TRBV29-1 with TRBJ2-5; TRBD1 aligns across 7 bases. The V gene end was trimmed by 3 bases and the J gene end by 2 bases; junction bases not matched to a gene: 6. Germline V CDR1 and CDR2: SQVTM, ANQGSEA. This CDR3 contains 14 residues. This chain's CDR3 is CSVERTGIQETQYF. DNA of the CDR3: TGCAGCGTTGAGCGGACAGGTATTCAAGAGACCCAGTACTTC.

This chain links TRBV5-1 with TRBJ2-1; 15 positions match TRBD2. The V gene's germline CDR1 is SGHRS and CDR2 YFSETQ. The length of the CDR3 is 18 residues. Trimming took 5 bases from V and 7 from J; bases not matched to a gene: 13. CDR3 region: CASSTTRTSGGAENEQFF. The CDR3 bases are TGCGCCAGCAGTACTACTCGGACTAGCGGGGGGGCAGAAAATGAGCAGTTCTTC.

The chain employs TRBV11-2 and TRBJ2-7; 10 nucleotides match TRBD2. CDR1 and CDR2 (germline): SGHAT, FQNNGV. V shed 2 bases, J shed 0 bases, and the junction held 10 bases outside the gene matches. The CDR3 spans 18 residues. CDR3 in amino acids: CASSLMLAGGYNSYEQYF. The DNA of the CDR3 is TGTGCCAGCAGCTTAATGTTAGCGGGGGGCTATAACTCCTACGAGCAGTACTTC.

This clone was seen only a few times. The chain joins TRBV6-5 to TRBJ1-3; a possible D gene is TRBD1 (6 bases). Germline V lookup: CDR1 MNHEY, CDR2 SVGAGI. The CDR3 covers 15 residues. Trimming cost V 5 bases and J 0 bases, with 11 bases left between them. The CDR3 is CASSLDRSSGNTIYF. CDR3 in DNA: TGTGCCAGCAGTCTAGACAGGAGCTCTGGAAACACCATATATTTT.

This rearrangement joins TRBV7-3 to TRBJ2-7; 8 nucleotides match TRBD2. Per germline, CDR1 SGHTA and CDR2 FQGTGA. Unmatched junction bases numbered 7, after V lost 3 bases and J lost 3 bases. The CDR3 is made up of 15 amino acids. This CDR3 is CASSFGGAGYYEQYF. CDR3 nucleotide sequence: TGTGCCAGCAGCTTCGGGGGGGCAGGTTACTACGAGCAGTACTTC.

The chain carries TRBV5-1 and TRBJ2-5, with 12 nucleotides matching TRBD2. The CDR3 loop spans 17 amino acids. Trimming took 1 base from V and 2 from J; bases not matched to a gene: 6. Germline lookup yields CDR1 SGHRS and CDR2 YFSETQ. This CDR3 reads CASSLLSLAGGQETQYF. In DNA form, the CDR3 reads TGCGCCAGCAGCTTGTTATCGCTAGCGGGGGGGCAAGAGACCCAGTACTTC.